These 17 T cell receptor beta chains originate from one sample sequenced in a study of cytomegalovirus exposure and HLA in healthy donors. PCR employed 60 Vbeta and 13 Jbeta primers. Sequencing used immunoSEQ multiplex PCR; TCRdb keeps in-frame clones, though not all of them. The repertoire consists of 100,000 to 150,000 clones, with under 85% occurring once and the leading ten covering under 5%. Sample: PBMCs. The receptors shown here come from a male donor in good health and CMV-seropositive.

The chain carries TRBV4-1 and TRBJ1-5, with TRBD1 as a possible D gene (5 bases). Trimming shortened V by 0 bases and J by 10 bases, and 13 bases separated the two germline ends. Germline CDR1 reads MGHRA; CDR2 reads YSYEKL. This CDR3 region has 14 residues. The chain's CDR3 is CASSQDATDRPQHF. As DNA, the CDR3 is TGCGCCAGCAGCCAAGATGCGACAGATCGTCCCCAGCATTTT.

The gene calls are TRBV5-6 and TRBJ2-7, with TRBD2 as a possible D gene (6 bases). V was trimmed by 0 bases and J by 1 base, leaving 8 bases between them. The CDR3 has 14 residues. The germline V gene encodes CDR1 SGHDT and CDR2 YYEEEE. The CDR3 reads CASSLGRGSYEQYF. CDR3 bases: TGTGCCAGCAGCTTGGGGAGGGGTTCCTACGAGCAGTACTTC.

Note on this clone: One end of the junction varies from germline; a read error may be responsible. In nucleotides, the CDR3 is TGTTCCAGCAGCCTCGGGACAGGGGGTCGTGAGCAGTACTTC. It is translated as CSSSLGTGGREQYF. The chain joins TRBV7-9 to TRBJ2-7, with 11 bases aligning to TRBD1. The length of the CDR3 is 14 residues. Germline CDR1 SEHNR, CDR2 FQNEAQ (reference sequence).

V gene TRBV25-1 combines with J gene TRBJ2-1; TRBD2 matches 7 bases. Germline assignment: CDR1 MGHDK and CDR2 SYGVNS. V was pared by 6 bases and J by 9 bases, with 8 bases of the junction left unmatched. The CDR3 extends over 13 amino acids. The CDR3, as DNA: TGTGCCAGCAGGGCGGGAGAAGGGACTGAGCAGTTCTTC. It yields the protein CASRAGEGTEQFF.

The chain uses TRBV7-9 and TRBJ2-1; 7 bases fit TRBD2. CDR3 size: 14 residues. Germline lookup yields CDR1 SEHNR and CDR2 FQNEAQ (reference sequence). The V gene end was trimmed by 5 bases and the J gene end by 7 bases; junction bases not matched to a gene: 8. The CDR3 is CASSTRLAQNEQFF. DNA for the CDR3: TGTGCCAGCAGCACTAGACTAGCCCAGAATGAGCAGTTCTTC.

The rearrangement joins TRBV2 to TRBJ2-3; possibly TRBD1 for D (6 bases). Germline V lookup: CDR1 SNHLY, CDR2 FYNNEI. The CDR3 loop spans 16 amino acids. V was trimmed by 4 bases and J by 3 bases, leaving 17 bases between them. The CDR3 reads CASSGVQGLRTDTQYF. The CDR3 nucleotides are TGTGCCAGCAGTGGGGTTCAGGGGTTGAGGACAGATACGCAGTATTTT.

This clone has a single count. The chain has TRBV19 and TRBJ2-2; the D gene is possibly TRBD2 (6 bases). Germline V gene data show CDR1 as LNHDA and CDR2 as SQIVND (reference sequence). The CDR3 consists of 16 residues. Trimming removed 0 bases at V and 5 bases at J, with 13 bases between. The CDR3 DNA follows: TGTGCCAGTAGTATAGAAGGCGGGATGGGGACCGGGGAGCTGTTTTTT. Residues: CASSIEGGMGTGELFF.

This chain uses TRBV6-5 with TRBJ2-1, with 11 positions matching TRBD2. Germline CDR1 and CDR2: MNHEY and SVGAGI. The CDR3 contains 16 residues. The J segment lost 7 bases and the V segment lost 0 bases, leaving 5 bases of the junction unmatched. The CDR3 bases are TGTGCCAGCAGTTACTCGATCCTAGCGGGAGGAAATGAGCAGTTCTTC. It encodes CASSYSILAGGNEQFF.

V usage is TRBV6-5 and J usage is TRBJ2-1; tentative D call: TRBD2 (6 bases). The CDR3 spans 14 residues. CDR1 MNHEY and CDR2 SVGAGI come from the germline V gene. Trimming took 2 bases from V and 7 from J, leaving 12 bases between them. The CDR3 DNA reads TGTGCCAGCAGTTACGGGCAGGAGGGAAATGAGCAGTTCTTC. Protein: CASSYGQEGNEQFF.

The J gene is TRBJ2-5, the V gene TRBV11-2; 12 bases are shared with TRBD2. The junction had 9 bases not matched to a gene; V was cut back by 3 bases and J by 4 bases. The germline V gene encodes CDR1 SGHAT and CDR2 FQNNGV. The length of the CDR3 is 17 residues. The CDR3 DNA reads as TGTGCCAGCAGCTTGGGGACTAGCGGGTATAGAAGAGAGACCCAGTACTTC. This encodes CASSLGTSGYRRETQYF. Combining the CDR3 with reference TRBV11-2 and TRBJ2-5 gives the whole variable domain EAGVAQSPRYKIIEKRQSVAFWCNPISGHATLYWYQQILGQGPKLLIQFQNNGVVDDSQLPKDRFSAERLKGVDSTLKIQPAKLEDSAVYLCASSLGTSGYRRETQYFGPGTRLLVL.

This clone was recorded once. V gene TRBV19 combines with J gene TRBJ2-1; TRBD2 might be the D (5 bases). The CDR3 length is 13 residues. Trimming left V 3 bases short and J 7 bases short, with 10 bases between. Germline CDR1 reads LNHDA; CDR2 reads SQIVND (reference sequence). In DNA, the CDR3 is TGTGCCAGTAGTATTACTAGATTGAATGAGCAGTTCTTC. Protein product: CASSITRLNEQFF.

The gene calls are TRBV15 and TRBJ2-1, with 7 bases fitting TRBD1. The CDR3 extends over 17 amino acids. The germline gives CDR1 LNHNV, CDR2 YYDKDF (reference sequence). The V gene end was trimmed by 4 bases and the J gene end by 9 bases; junction bases not matched to a gene: 18. DNA of the CDR3: TGTGCCACCAGCACCCGCGGAGAGGGGGCTTACGAGGGTGAGCAGTTCTTC. This encodes CATSTRGEGAYEGEQFF. Together with reference TRBV15 and TRBJ2-1, the CDR3 gives the full variable domain: DAMVIQNPRYQVTQFGKPVTLSCSQTLNHNVMYWYQQKSSQAPKLLFHYYDKDFNNEADTPDNFQSRRPNTSFCFLDIRSPGLGDTAMYLCATSTRGEGAYEGEQFFGPGTRLTVL.

The rearrangement uses TRBV6-5 and TRBJ2-2; weak D call: TRBD2 (6 bases). V lost 0 bases and J lost 7, with 9 bases in between. The V gene's germline CDR1 is MNHEY and CDR2 SVGAGI. The CDR3 has 14 amino acids. The CDR3 sequence is CASSYSGGVGELFF. The CDR3 DNA is TGTGCCAGCAGTTACTCCGGAGGGGTCGGGGAGCTGTTTTTT.

The V gene is TRBV6-5, the J gene TRBJ1-2; D possibly corresponds to TRBD1 (5 bases). CDR1 and CDR2 from the germline V gene are MNHEY and SVGAGI. The CDR3 totals 13 residues. Deletions cut 0 bases from V and 6 bases from J, with 8 bases between. This CDR3 is CASSYSIRDGYTF. In DNA form, the CDR3 reads TGTGCCAGCAGTTACTCGATCAGGGATGGCTACACCTTC.

This rearrangement joins TRBV7-2 to TRBJ2-7; TRBD2 matches 11 bases. The CDR3 has 15 residues. Germline lookup yields CDR1 SGHTA and CDR2 FQGNSA. Trimming cost V 3 bases and J 6 bases; bases outside gene matches: 7. The CDR3 sequence is CASSFLAGGPGEQYF. The CDR3 DNA reads as TGTGCCAGCAGCTTTTTAGCGGGGGGGCCGGGCGAGCAGTACTTC.

This clone was seen more than once but under ten times. The gene calls are TRBV10-1 and TRBJ2-3; weak D call: TRBD1 (6 bases). The V gene's germline CDR1 is WNHNN and CDR2 SYGVQD (reference sequence). V was clipped by 0 bases and J by 1 base, with 8 bases between them. This CDR3 has 15 residues. The CDR3 nucleotides read TGCGCCAGCAGTGAGTCGTGGGGGCGCACAGATACGCAGTATTTT. Translation: CASSESWGRTDTQYF.

The V gene is TRBV18, the J gene TRBJ2-5; TRBD1 aligns across 9 bases. CDR1 is KGHSH and CDR2 is LQKENI in the germline V gene. The CDR3 consists of 14 residues. V lost 3 bases and J lost 3; bases outside the gene matches: 2. In DNA, the CDR3 is TGTGCCAGCTCACCGACAGGGGGGGAAGAGACCCAGTACTTC. This codes for CASSPTGGEETQYF. The variable domain in full, completed from reference TRBV18 and TRBJ2-5, reads NAGVMQNPRHLVRRRGQEARLRCSPMKGHSHVYWYRQLPEEGLKFMVYLQKENIIDESGMPKERFSAEFPKEGPSILRIQQVVRGDSAAYFCASSPTGGEETQYFGPGTRLLVL.